This T cell receptor beta chain stems from a study of regulatory dendritic cells for organ transplantation. TCRdb's copy holds only in-frame clones and misses some; the assay was immunoSEQ multiplex PCR. This sample carries 21,000 or so clones, about 79% of them seen once, and the ten largest clones take less than 0.95%. Sequences were obtained from memory CD4+ T cells from blood. Subset defined: CD45RO+ memory T cells. The TCR was taken from a human donor in good health.

CDR3 DNA: TGCGCCAGCAGCTTTCTCAGCGGGGACTACTACGAGCAGTACTTC. It specifies CASSFLSGDYYEQYF. The chain recombines TRBV5-1 with TRBJ2-7; 7 bases are shared with TRBD2. Germline V gives CDR1 SGHRS, CDR2 YFSETQ. J was trimmed by 3 bases and V by 2 bases; bases with no gene match: 8. CDR3 length: 15 amino acids.